Described below is a single T cell receptor (beta chain) sequence and its context. TCRdb processed the 5' RACE reads again and assigns one entry to each CDR3 protein, with no DNA. The repertoire table contains around 180,000 distinct CDR3 sequences. The CDR3 length is 15 residues. The germline V gene encodes CDR1 SGHAT and CDR2 FQDESV (reference sequence). These data originate in a study of T cells expressing NK-cell markers. The chain links TRBV11-1 to TRBJ2-5; as DNA is missing, the TRBD2 call by TCRdb cannot be tested. Sample: blood T cells: a sorted CD56 or NKG2C T cell subset, CD4+ or CD8+ T cells, or bulk PBMC T cells (not recorded which). The origin of this receptor is a man aged 18 to 70 in good health. The CDR3 loop is CASSLEWAPQETQYF.